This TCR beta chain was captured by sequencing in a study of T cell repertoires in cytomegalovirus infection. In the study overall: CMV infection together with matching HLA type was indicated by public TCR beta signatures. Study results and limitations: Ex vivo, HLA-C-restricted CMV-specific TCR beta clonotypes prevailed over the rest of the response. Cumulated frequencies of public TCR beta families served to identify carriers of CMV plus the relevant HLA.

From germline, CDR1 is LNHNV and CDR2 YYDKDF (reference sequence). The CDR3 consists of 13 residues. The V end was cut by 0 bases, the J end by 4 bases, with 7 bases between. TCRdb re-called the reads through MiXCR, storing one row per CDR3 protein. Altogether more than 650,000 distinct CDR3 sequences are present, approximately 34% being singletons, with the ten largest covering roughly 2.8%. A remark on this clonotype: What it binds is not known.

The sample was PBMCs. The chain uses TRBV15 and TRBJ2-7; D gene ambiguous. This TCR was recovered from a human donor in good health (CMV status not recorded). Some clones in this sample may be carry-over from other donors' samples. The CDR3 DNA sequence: TGTGCCACCAGCAGAGATCTGGTGTACGAGCAGTACTTC. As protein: CATSRDLVYEQYF.